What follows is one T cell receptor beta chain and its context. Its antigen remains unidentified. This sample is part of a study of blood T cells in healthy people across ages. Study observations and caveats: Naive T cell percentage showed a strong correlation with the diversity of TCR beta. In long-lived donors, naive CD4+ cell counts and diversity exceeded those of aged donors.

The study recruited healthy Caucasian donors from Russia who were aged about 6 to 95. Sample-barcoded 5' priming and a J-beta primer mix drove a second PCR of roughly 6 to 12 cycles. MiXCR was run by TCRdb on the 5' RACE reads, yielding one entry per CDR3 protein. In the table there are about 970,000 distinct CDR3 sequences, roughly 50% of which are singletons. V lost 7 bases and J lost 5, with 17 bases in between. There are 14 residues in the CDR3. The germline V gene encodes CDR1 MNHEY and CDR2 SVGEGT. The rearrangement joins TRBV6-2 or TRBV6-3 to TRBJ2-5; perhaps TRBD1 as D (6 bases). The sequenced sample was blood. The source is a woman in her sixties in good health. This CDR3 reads CASMWQGPDETQYF. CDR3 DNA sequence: TGTGCCAGCATGTGGCAGGGGCCCGATGAGACCCAGTACTTC.